Listed below are T cell receptor beta chains from one sample, sequenced in a study of cytomegalovirus exposure and HLA in healthy donors. Sequencing used immunoSEQ multiplex PCR; TCRdb keeps in-frame clones, though not all of them. The sample yields approximately 100,000 clones, around three quarters seen once. Sequenced input: PBMCs. The receptors stem from a human donor in good health. Each CDR3 is given with its conserved first and last residue. Each record gives: J gene, D gene, V gene, clone size, CDR3 DNA, CDR3 protein. D genes are given only for firm matches. The size entry is marked missing in some rows and otherwise reads once, few, many or a size class.

TRBJ2-7 | TRBD2 | TRBV10-3 | NA | TGTGCCATCAGGAAGACTAGCGGGGGGGCCTACGAGCAGTACTTC | CAIRKTSGGAYEQYF
TRBJ2-1 | TRBD2 | TRBV6-5 | few | TGTGCCAGCAGTTCCGGACTAGCGGGATACAATGAGCAGTTCTTC | CASSSGLAGYNEQFF
TRBJ1-5 | TRBD1 | TRBV30 | NA | TGTGCCTGGAGTGTACTCCAGGGGGGCAATCAGCCCCAGCATTTT | CAWSVLQGGNQPQHF
TRBJ1-5 | TRBD1 | TRBV28 | NA | TGTGCCAGCAGTGGACAGGGACAGTCGACAAATCAGCCCCAGCATTTT | CASSGQGQSTNQPQHF
TRBJ2-2 | TRBD2 | TRBV4-2 | NA | TGTGCCAGCAGCCAAGACGATCGGGAGGGCACCGGGGAGCTGTTTTTT | CASSQDDREGTGELFF
TRBJ2-7 | NA | TRBV5-1 | NA | TGCGCCAGCAGCTTCGGGACATGGACCTACGAGCAGTACTTC | CASSFGTWTYEQYF
TRBJ1-4 | NA | TRBV7-9 | few | TGTGCCAGCAGCCTATACTTACAGAGAAATGAAAAACTGTTTTTT | CASSLYLQRNEKLFF
TRBJ1-5 | NA | TRBV25-1 | few | TGTGCCAGCGGGGAAGGGGGATTTAGCAATCAGCCCCAGCATTTT | CASGEGGFSNQPQHF
TRBJ1-4 | TRBD1 | TRBV6-1 | NA | TGTGCCAGCAGTGAACAGGGGGCAACTAATGAAAAACTGTTTTTT | CASSEQGATNEKLFF
TRBJ2-3 | NA | TRBV4-2 | NA | TGTGCCAGCAGCCAAGATAAGGGCGGGAACACAGATACGCAGTATTTT | CASSQDKGGNTDTQYF
TRBJ1-2 | TRBD1 | TRBV29-1 | NA | TGCAGCGTTGGGCGGCAGGGGGCCTCCAACGACTACACCTTC | CSVGRQGASNDYTF
TRBJ2-7 | TRBD2 | TRBV25-1 | NA | TGTGCCAGCAGTGAACCCGGGACTAGCTCGGGGGAGCAGTACTTC | CASSEPGTSSGEQYF
TRBJ1-5 | TRBD1 | TRBV27 | NA | TGTGCCAGCAGTCCACAGGGGGGCAATCAGCCCCAGCATTTT | CASSPQGGNQPQHF